This TCR beta chain originates from a study of T cell responses to AZD1222 COVID-19 vaccine (dated by TCRdb to the early 2020s). At the level of the whole study: AZD1222 recipients given second doses at about 4 weeks or at about 12 weeks were pooled, since spike-specific TCR depth and breadth were not found to differ between the two schedules. TCR sequencing was performed for about 250 trial participants, of whom about 210 were given two doses of AZD1222 and approximately 25 were given two doses of MenACWY control vaccine. Trial participants were enrolled into age subgroups of 18-55, 56-69 and 70-plus years, which contained approximately 150, 30 and 60 TCR-sequenced participants, respectively.

The CDR3 regions of human TCRbeta chains were analyzed by immunosequencing. The study's own analysis went as follows. Repertoire TCRs were checked for matches against a reference library of SARS-CoV-2-specific TCRs that had been generated using the MIRA antigen-specificity platform. Breadth was defined as the fraction of unique TCRs that were SARS-CoV-2-associated, and depth was defined as the fraction of total T cells that were SARS-CoV-2-associated. Using the MIRA data, every spike-specific TCR was mapped to the spike region that the TCR reacted to and assigned to either a CD4 or a CD8 class. Log10-transformed breadth and depth values were compared by one-way ANOVA with Sidak's multiple comparisons tests. The table comes from immuneACCESS by way of TCRdb, which keeps in-frame sequences with V and J called. Part of the clones is missing from these tables; in studies checked, under half for an unresolved V gene and the rest for unknown reasons. Clone size and V and J calls were adopted from that table, with D and trimming inferred from the DNA. The sample yields about 100,000 clones; about 86% were counted once. Over 3% of the sample lies in the top ten.

Trimming at the junction amounts to 5 bases on V and 6 bases on J, and the germline ends lie 14 bases apart. CDR1 is given as LNHDA and CDR2 as SQIVND, both from the germline V gene (reference sequence). The CDR3 numbers 13 residues from cysteine through phenylalanine. The only DNA kept is the CDR3, 39 bases in frame from the first base. Of note for this clone: Its target antigen remains unknown. Nothing much larger sits one base from this clone, and base qualities are not available.

The sample's time point label, in plain terms: baseline before first vaccination. Vaccinee samples were obtained from the UK trials COV001 and COV002, which included a single-blind randomized controlled phase 2/3 trial of AZD1222 (ChAdOx1 nCoV-19) in healthy adults. For TCRbeta chain sequencing, PBMC samples from trial participants were taken at day 0 and at day 28 after the second dose. The paper's findings and limits, for the study overall: Because no samples from the day 14 peak response were available, repertoires could be characterized only after the peak T cell response. Only six AZD1222 recipients were SARS-CoV-2 seropositive at baseline, limiting conclusions about previously exposed vaccinees. After two AZD1222 doses, both the breadth and the depth of spike-specific TCRs were significantly higher than at day 0 and than in MenACWY recipients. Epitopes outside the regions mutated in the B.1.351 and B.1.1.7 variants were reportedly recognized by nearly half of the unique spike-specific TCRs. Most participants were white British and females outnumbered males, and the authors suggested that clonal diversity may have been underestimated. In the small 56-69-year group, the increase in depth fell short of significance, most likely because of low power. Vaccine-associated CD4 TCRs spanned the whole spike protein, with dominant responses in regions 160-218 and 743-854.

This receptor chain uses TRBV19 and TRBJ2-7, and TRBD2 may be the D gene, going by 5 matching bases. This TCR derives from an adult in good health. This sample comprised peripheral blood, obtained on day 0 of AZD1222 vaccination. The nucleotides read TGTGCCAGTAGTCTGGGTCCTGGGAGCGAGCAGTACTTC. This yields the protein CASSLGPGSEQYF.